The 9 T cell receptor beta chains below all came from one sample that was sequenced in a study of shared clonotypes between healthy human individuals. The data were produced by immunoSEQ multiplex PCR, yet TCRdb's version contains in-frame clones alone and is incomplete. The repertoire holds about 580,000 clones, with 95% to 98% as singletons. CD45RO-negative CD8 cells positively selected for CCR7 made up the naive population, which excluded terminally differentiated effector memory CD45RA+ cells. Sample: naive CD8+ T cells sorted from blood. Receptor source: a man aged 30 to 39 in good health.

As regards this clone: Other DNA sequences within the sample encode an identical CDR3. The CDR3 region is CASSLGTGYEQYF. In DNA form, the CDR3 reads TGTGCCAGCAGCTTAGGTACAGGTTACGAGCAGTACTTC. The V call is TRBV11-2, the J call TRBJ2-7; perhaps TRBD1 as D (5 bases). Germline V CDR1 and CDR2: SGHAT, FQNNGV. With 1 base removed from V and 4 bases from J, the gap between germline ends came to 8 bases. The CDR3 covers 13 residues.

The chain carries TRBV19 and TRBJ1-1; D is unresolved. This CDR3 is built from 15 residues. The germline V and J ends were trimmed by 3 bases and 1 base, with 12 bases remaining between them. Germline CDR1 reads LNHDA; CDR2 reads SQIVND (reference sequence). The CDR3 DNA sequence: TGTGCCAGTAGTATCGGTGTGTGGGAGAACACTGAAGCTTTCTTT. Translation: CASSIGVWENTEAFF.

The CDR3 sequence: CASRLLLVSEQYF. In nucleotides, the CDR3 is TGTGCCAGCAGGCTCCTTTTGGTCAGTGAGCAGTACTTC. The chain carries TRBV7-2 and TRBJ2-7; D gene ambiguous. The CDR3 consists of 13 residues. CDR1 and CDR2 (germline): SGHTA, FQGNSA. V dropped 6 bases and J dropped 7 bases, with 16 bases sitting between them.

The genes are TRBV27 and TRBJ2-7, with 9 nucleotides matching TRBD2. Germline CDR1 MNHEY, CDR2 SMNVEV (reference sequence). This CDR3 has 13 amino acids. V was pared by 9 bases and J by 7 bases, with 10 bases of the junction left unmatched. The CDR3 DNA is TGTGCCAGAGATAGCGGGAGCCCACGGGAGCAGTACTTC. Translation: CARDSGSPREQYF.

The V gene is TRBV7-6, the J gene TRBJ2-2; TRBD2 agrees at 12 bases. Germline CDR1 is SGHVS and CDR2 is FNYEAQ. CDR3 length: 15 residues. Trimming cost V 5 bases and J 5 bases; bases outside gene matches: 3. The chain's CDR3 is CASSQLAGGTGELFF. CDR3 sequence (DNA): TGTGCCAGCAGCCAACTAGCGGGAGGAACCGGGGAGCTGTTTTTT.

J is TRBJ2-2 and V is TRBV18; D uncertain. Trimming shortened V by 0 bases and J by 10 bases, and 9 bases separated the two germline ends. CDR3 size: 13 residues. CDR1 is KGHSH and CDR2 is LQKENI in the germline V gene. The CDR3 DNA sequence: TGTGCCAGCTCACCACCGAGACCGGAGGAGCTGTTTTTT. As protein: CASSPPRPEELFF.

The V and J genes are TRBV7-9 and TRBJ2-1, with 8 bases identical to TRBD2. Germline CDR1 reads SEHNR; CDR2 reads FQNEAQ (reference sequence). CDR3 length: 13 residues. J was trimmed by 8 bases and V by 6 bases; bases with no gene match: 6. Here the CDR3 reads CASRAGGMDEQFF. Here the CDR3 DNA reads TGTGCCAGCAGGGCGGGAGGCATGGATGAGCAGTTCTTC.

The rearrangement uses TRBV27 and TRBJ1-1; D not resolved. Trimming took off 4 bases at V and 0 bases at J, with 12 bases between the two ends. The V gene's germline CDR1 is MNHEY and CDR2 SMNVEV (reference sequence). CDR3 length: 15 residues. The CDR3 bases are TGTGCCAGCAGTTCCTTCGGCAGAGTGAACACTGAAGCTTTCTTT. Translating gives CASSSFGRVNTEAFF.

The chain uses TRBV27 and TRBJ2-1; 8 nucleotides align to TRBD2. The CDR3 has 16 amino acids. With 3 bases clipped from V and 2 bases from J, the junction kept 6 bases outside the gene matches. Germline-derived CDR1 and CDR2 are MNHEY and SMNVEV (reference sequence). CDR3 DNA: TGTGCCAGCAGTTTCGGAGTAGCGGGAACCTACAATGAGCAGTTCTTC. It yields the protein CASSFGVAGTYNEQFF.